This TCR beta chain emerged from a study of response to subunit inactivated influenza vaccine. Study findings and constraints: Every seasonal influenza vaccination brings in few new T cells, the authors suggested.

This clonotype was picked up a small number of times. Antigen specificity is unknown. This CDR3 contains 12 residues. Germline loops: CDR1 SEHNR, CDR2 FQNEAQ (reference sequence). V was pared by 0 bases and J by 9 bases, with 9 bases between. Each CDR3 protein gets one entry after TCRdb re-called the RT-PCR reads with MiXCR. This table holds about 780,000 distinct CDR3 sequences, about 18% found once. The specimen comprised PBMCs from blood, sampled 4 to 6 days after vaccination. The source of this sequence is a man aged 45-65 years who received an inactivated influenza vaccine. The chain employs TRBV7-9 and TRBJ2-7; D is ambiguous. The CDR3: CASSLANYGQYF. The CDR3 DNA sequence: TGTGCCAGCAGCTTAGCGAACTATGGGCAGTACTTC.